One and the same sample provided the 14 T cell receptor beta chains below, sequenced in a study of T cell repertoires in cytomegalovirus infection. TCRdb re-called the reads through MiXCR, storing one row per CDR3 protein. Of roughly 180,000 distinct CDR3 sequences in the sample, about a sixth are singletons; the top ten hold 20% to 25%. Sample: CD8+ T cells from PBMCs. These TCRs come from a human donor in good health (CMV status not recorded). Some clones in this sample may be carry-over from other donors' samples.

A few counts support this clonotype. The chain employs TRBV15 and TRBJ1-1, with D unresolved. Looked up from germline, CDR1 is LNHNV and CDR2 is YYDKDF (reference sequence). The V end lost 8 bases, the J end lost 0 bases, and 16 bases lay between the germline ends. There are 15 residues in the CDR3. CDR3 nucleotide sequence: TGTGCCACCTCCGCAAGGGAAAACCTGAACACTGAAGCTTTCTTT. It is translated as CATSARENLNTEAFF.

This clonotype was picked up a small number of times. The genes are TRBV7-2 and TRBJ2-1; 7 bases match TRBD1. J lost 10 bases, V lost 2 bases, and 5 bases had no gene match. In germline, CDR1 is SGHTA, CDR2 FQGNSA. The CDR3 loop spans 13 amino acids. CDR3 sequence: CASSLNRGQEQFF. In DNA form, the CDR3 reads TGTGCCAGCAGCTTAAACAGGGGTCAGGAGCAGTTCTTC.

J is TRBJ1-5 and V is TRBV28; D is unclear. Trimming pared 5 bases from V and 7 bases from J, leaving 27 bases between. The CDR3 loop spans 18 amino acids. The germline V gene has CDR1 MDHEN and CDR2 SYDVKM. CDR3 loop: CASSTEPDVWQIGQPQHF. The CDR3 region has the DNA TGTGCCAGCAGTACCGAGCCAGATGTGTGGCAGATCGGCCAGCCCCAGCATTTT.

This clonotype was counted ten times or more. The V gene is TRBV28, the J gene TRBJ2-7; TRBD1 matches 10 bases. This CDR3 is 17 amino acids long. Germline values: CDR1 MDHEN, CDR2 SYDVKM. Unmatched junction bases numbered 14, after V lost 6 bases and J lost 3 bases. The CDR3 loop reads CASSLGTGVTLYYEQYF. The CDR3 nucleotides are TGTGCCAGCAGCTTAGGGACAGGGGTCACCCTTTACTACGAGCAGTACTTC.

The chain has TRBV6-6 and TRBJ1-4; TRBD1 is a possible D gene (6 bases). Trimming left V 2 bases short and J 7 bases short, with 20 bases between. The CDR3 runs to 17 residues. Per germline, CDR1 MNHNY and CDR2 SVGAGI (reference sequence). CDR3 in DNA: TGTGCCAGCAGTTACCCCCCGACAGGCCGAGATGCTGAAAAACTGTTTTTT. Translated: CASSYPPTGRDAEKLFF.

V and J are TRBV7-2 and TRBJ1-1; D unresolved. CDR3 length equals 16 residues. Trimming took 4 bases from V and 0 from J, leaving 15 bases between them. The germline V gene has CDR1 SGHTA and CDR2 FQGNSA. CDR3 DNA: TGTGCCAGCAGCTCCGAGGGTGGGAGGTTGAACACTGAAGCTTTCTTT. Its protein product is CASSSEGGRLNTEAFF.

This clonotype was detected a few times. The J gene is TRBJ1-1, the V gene TRBV14; D possibly corresponds to TRBD1 (5 bases). CDR1 and CDR2 from the germline V gene are SGHDN and FVKESK. V was cut by 4 bases and J by 1 base, with 7 bases left in between. CDR3 length: 13 residues. CDR3 protein: CASSRDWNTEAFF. The CDR3 DNA follows: TGTGCCAGCAGCCGGGACTGGAACACTGAAGCTTTCTTT.

This sequence joins TRBV6-5 and TRBJ2-1; 9 bases line up with TRBD2. Losses at the gene ends were 8 bases for V and 5 bases for J; bases not matched to a gene: 7. Germline-derived CDR1 and CDR2 are MNHEY and SVGAGI. CDR3 length equals 14 residues. Here the CDR3 reads CASEPAGGHNEQFF. CDR3 nucleotide sequence: TGTGCCAGCGAACCGGCGGGGGGGCACAATGAGCAGTTCTTC.

There are a few counts of this clonotype. The chain links TRBV29-1 to TRBJ2-3; 9 nucleotides line up with TRBD1. The CDR3 contains 14 residues. Germline lookup yields CDR1 SQVTM and CDR2 ANQGSEA. V was clipped by 6 bases and J by 6 bases; unmatched bases: 10. For the CDR3, the DNA is TGCAGCGTGGCCGGGACAGGGAATTCGGATACGCAGTATTTT. It specifies CSVAGTGNSDTQYF.

This clonotype has more than one count but fewer than ten. The V gene is TRBV7-9, the J gene TRBJ2-3; 7 nucleotides agree with TRBD2. From germline, CDR1 is SEHNR and CDR2 FQNEAQ (reference sequence). The CDR3 length is 15 residues. The V and J ends lost 3 bases and 5 bases, in that order; junction bases with no gene match: 8. Here the CDR3 reads CASSFLGRERDTQYF. The CDR3 bases are TGTGCCAGCAGCTTCCTAGGGAGGGAGAGAGATACGCAGTATTTT.

This clonotype was observed a handful of times. The J gene is TRBJ2-7, the V gene TRBV12-3 or TRBV12-4, with unresolved D. The CDR3 has 13 residues. V gave up 6 bases and J gave up 6 bases, with 15 bases separating them. CDR3 residues: CASSLDGVSEQYF. The CDR3 region has the DNA TGTGCCAGCAGCCTGGACGGAGTCAGCGAGCAGTACTTC.

This rearrangement joins TRBV14 to TRBJ2-7, with TRBD1 as a possible D gene (6 bases). Germline loops: CDR1 SGHDN, CDR2 FVKESK. Trimming pared 4 bases from V and 2 bases from J, leaving 12 bases between. The CDR3 is 14 residues long. The CDR3 spells CASSLRQAPYEQYF. In DNA, the CDR3 is TGTGCCAGCAGCCTTCGACAGGCCCCCTACGAGCAGTACTTC. Full variable domain (rest looked up from reference TRBV14 and TRBJ2-7): EAGVTQFPSHSVIEKGQTVTLRCDPISGHDNLYWYRRVMGKEIKFLLHFVKESKQDESGMPNNRFLAERTGGTYSTLKVQPAELEDSGVYFCASSLRQAPYEQYFGPGTRLTVT.

A few counts support this clonotype. CDR3 sequence reads: CSVEEGRAGANVLTF. In nucleotides, the CDR3 is TGCAGCGTTGAAGAGGGGCGAGCTGGGGCCAACGTCCTGACTTTC. The chain is built from TRBV29-1 and TRBJ2-6; perhaps TRBD1 as D (5 bases). Trimming took 0 bases from V and 2 from J, leaving 8 bases between them. The CDR3 consists of 15 residues. CDR1 SQVTM and CDR2 ANQGSEA come from the germline V gene.

The CDR3 is CASSLLGPLSYEQYF. The CDR3, as DNA: TGTGCCAGCAGTTTACTCGGGCCGCTCTCCTACGAGCAGTACTTC. V gene TRBV28 combines with J gene TRBJ2-7; unclear D gene. Germline loops: CDR1 MDHEN, CDR2 SYDVKM. The CDR3 sequence is 15 residues long. V gave up 2 bases and J gave up 0 bases, with 11 bases separating them.